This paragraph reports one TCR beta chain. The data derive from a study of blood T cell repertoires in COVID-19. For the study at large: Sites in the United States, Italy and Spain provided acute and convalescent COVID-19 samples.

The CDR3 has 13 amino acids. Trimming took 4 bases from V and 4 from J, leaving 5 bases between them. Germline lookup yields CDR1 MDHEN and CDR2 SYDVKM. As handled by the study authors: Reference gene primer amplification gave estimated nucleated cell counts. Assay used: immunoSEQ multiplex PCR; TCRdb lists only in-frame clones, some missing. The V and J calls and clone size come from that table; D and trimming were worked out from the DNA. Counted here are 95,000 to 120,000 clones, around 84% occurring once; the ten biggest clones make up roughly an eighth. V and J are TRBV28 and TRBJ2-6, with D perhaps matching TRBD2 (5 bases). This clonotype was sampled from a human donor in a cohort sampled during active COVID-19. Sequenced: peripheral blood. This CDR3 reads CASSSGGANVLTF. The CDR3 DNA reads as TGTGCCAGCAGTTCGGGGGGGGCCAACGTCCTGACTTTC.